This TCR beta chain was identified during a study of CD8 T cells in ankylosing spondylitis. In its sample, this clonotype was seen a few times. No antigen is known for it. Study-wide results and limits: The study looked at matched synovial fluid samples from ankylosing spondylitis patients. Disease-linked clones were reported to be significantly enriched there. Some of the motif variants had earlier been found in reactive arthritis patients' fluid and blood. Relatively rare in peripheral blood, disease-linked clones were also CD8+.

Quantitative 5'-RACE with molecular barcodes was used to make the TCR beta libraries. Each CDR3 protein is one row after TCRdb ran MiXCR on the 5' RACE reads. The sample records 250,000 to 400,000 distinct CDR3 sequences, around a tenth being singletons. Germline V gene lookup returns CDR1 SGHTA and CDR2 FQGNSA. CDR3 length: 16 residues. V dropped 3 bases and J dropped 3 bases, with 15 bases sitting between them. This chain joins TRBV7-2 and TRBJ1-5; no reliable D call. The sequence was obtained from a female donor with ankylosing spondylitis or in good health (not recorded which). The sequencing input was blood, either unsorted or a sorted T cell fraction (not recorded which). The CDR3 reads CASSLASRVDNQPQHF. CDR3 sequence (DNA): TGTGCCAGCAGCTTGGCCTCACGGGTAGACAATCAGCCCCAGCATTTT.